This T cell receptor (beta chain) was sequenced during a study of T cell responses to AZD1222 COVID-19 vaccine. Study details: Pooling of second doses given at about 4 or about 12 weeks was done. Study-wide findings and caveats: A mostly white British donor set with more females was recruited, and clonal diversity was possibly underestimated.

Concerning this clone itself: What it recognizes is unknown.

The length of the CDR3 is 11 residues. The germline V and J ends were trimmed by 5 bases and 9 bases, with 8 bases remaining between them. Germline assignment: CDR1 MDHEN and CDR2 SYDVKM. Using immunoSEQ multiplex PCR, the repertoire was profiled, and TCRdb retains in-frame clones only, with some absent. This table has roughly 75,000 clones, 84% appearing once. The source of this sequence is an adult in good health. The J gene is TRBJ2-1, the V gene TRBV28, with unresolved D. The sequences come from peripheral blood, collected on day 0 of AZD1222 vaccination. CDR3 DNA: TGTGCCAGCAGTCCTACCGGTGAGCAGTTCTTC. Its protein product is CASSPTGEQFF.